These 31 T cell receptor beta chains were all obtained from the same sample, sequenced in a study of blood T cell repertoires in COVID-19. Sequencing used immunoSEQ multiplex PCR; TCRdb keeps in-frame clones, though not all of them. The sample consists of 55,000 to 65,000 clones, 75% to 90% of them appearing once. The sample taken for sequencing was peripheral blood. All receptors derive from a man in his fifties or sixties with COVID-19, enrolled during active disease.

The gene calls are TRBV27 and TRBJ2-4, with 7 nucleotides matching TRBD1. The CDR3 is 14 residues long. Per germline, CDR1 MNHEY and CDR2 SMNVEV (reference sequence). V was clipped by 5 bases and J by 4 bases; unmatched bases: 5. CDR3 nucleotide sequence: TGTGCCAGCAGTACCGGGACAGTAAAAAACATTCAGTACTTC. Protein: CASSTGTVKNIQYF.

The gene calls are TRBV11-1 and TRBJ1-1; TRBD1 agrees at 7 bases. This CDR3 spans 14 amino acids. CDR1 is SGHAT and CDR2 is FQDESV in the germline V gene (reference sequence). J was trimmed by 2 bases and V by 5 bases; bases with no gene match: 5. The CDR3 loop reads CASSPRQGNTEAFF. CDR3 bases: TGTGCCAGCAGCCCCCGACAGGGTAACACTGAAGCTTTCTTT.

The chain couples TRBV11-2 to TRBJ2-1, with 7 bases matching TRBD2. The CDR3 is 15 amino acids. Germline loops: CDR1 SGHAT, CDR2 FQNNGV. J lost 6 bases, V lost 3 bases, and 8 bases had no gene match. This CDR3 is CASSLGGSIGNEQFF. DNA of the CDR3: TGTGCCAGCAGCTTGGGCGGGAGTATTGGCAATGAGCAGTTCTTC.

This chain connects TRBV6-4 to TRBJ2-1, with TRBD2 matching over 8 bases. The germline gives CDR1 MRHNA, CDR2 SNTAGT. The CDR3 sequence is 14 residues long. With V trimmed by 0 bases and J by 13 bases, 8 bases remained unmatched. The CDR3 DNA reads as TGTGCCAGCAGTGACTCAGGCGGGGGGACCCCTCAGTTCTTC. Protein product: CASSDSGGGTPQFF.

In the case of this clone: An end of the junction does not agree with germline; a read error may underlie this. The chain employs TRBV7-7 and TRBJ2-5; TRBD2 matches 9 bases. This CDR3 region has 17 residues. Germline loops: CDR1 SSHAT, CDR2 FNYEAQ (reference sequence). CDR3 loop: CASSSPKVSGGQETQYF. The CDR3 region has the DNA TGTGCTAGCAGCTCCCCTAAGGTAAGCGGGGGGCAAGAGACCCAGTACTTC.

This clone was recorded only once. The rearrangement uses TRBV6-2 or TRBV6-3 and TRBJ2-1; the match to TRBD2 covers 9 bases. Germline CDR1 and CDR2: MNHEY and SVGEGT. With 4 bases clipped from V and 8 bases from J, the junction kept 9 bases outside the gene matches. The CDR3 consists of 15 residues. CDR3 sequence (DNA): TGTGCCAGCAGTTCTGCCCGCGGGAGGGCCTATGAGCAGTTCTTC. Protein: CASSSARGRAYEQFF.

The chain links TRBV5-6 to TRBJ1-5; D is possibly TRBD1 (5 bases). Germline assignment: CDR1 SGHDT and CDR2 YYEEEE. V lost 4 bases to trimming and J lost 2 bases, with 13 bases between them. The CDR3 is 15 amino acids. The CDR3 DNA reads TGTGCCAGCAGCATACGACAGATTGGCAATCAGCCCCAGCATTTT. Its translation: CASSIRQIGNQPQHF.

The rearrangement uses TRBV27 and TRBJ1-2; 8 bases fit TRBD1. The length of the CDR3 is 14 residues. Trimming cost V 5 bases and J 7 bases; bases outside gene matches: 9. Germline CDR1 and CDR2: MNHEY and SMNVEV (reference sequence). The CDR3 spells CASSPTGGLGGYTF. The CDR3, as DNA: TGTGCCAGCAGTCCAACAGGGGGTTTGGGTGGCTACACCTTC.

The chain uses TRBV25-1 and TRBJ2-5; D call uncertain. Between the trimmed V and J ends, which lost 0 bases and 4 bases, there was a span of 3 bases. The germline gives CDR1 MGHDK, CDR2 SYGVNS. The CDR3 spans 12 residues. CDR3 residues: CASSEYRETQYF. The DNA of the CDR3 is TGTGCCAGCAGTGAATATCGAGAGACCCAGTACTTC.

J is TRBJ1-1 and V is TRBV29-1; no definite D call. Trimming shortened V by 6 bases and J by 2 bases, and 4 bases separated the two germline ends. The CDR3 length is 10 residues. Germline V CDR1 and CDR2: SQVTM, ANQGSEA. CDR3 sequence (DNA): TGCAGCGTGTCTAACACTGAAGCTTTCTTT. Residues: CSVSNTEAFF.

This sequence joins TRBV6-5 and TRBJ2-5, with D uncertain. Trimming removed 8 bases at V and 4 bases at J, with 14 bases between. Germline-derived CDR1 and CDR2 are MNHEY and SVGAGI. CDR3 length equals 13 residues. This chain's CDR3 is CASYTPFGETQYF. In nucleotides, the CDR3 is TGTGCCAGCTATACTCCCTTTGGAGAGACCCAGTACTTC.

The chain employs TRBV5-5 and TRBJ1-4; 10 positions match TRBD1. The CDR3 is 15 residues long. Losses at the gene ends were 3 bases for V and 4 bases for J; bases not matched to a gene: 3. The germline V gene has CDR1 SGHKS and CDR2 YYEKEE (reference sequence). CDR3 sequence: CASSWGQGSNEKLFF. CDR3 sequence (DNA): TGTGCCAGCAGCTGGGGACAGGGGAGTAATGAAAAACTGTTTTTT.

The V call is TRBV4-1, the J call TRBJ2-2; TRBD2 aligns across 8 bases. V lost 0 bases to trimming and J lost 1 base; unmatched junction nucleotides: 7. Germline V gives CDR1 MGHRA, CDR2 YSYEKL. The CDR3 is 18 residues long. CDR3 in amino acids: CASSQELAGIMNTGELFF. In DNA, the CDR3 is TGCGCCAGCAGCCAAGAATTAGCGGGGATAATGAACACCGGGGAGCTGTTTTTT.

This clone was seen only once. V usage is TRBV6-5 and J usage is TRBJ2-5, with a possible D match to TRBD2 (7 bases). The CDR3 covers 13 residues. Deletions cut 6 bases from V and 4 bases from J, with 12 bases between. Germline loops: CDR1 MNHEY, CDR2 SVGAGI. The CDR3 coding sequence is TGTGCCAGCAGAGGAGGGGGGGGAGAGACCCAGTACTTC. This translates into CASRGGGGETQYF.

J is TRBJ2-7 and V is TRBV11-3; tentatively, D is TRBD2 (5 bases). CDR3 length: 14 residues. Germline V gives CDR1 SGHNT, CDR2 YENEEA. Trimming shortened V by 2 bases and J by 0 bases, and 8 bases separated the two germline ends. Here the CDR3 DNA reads TGTGCCAGCAGCTTAAGCGGAGCCTCCTACGAGCAGTACTTC. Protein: CASSLSGASYEQYF. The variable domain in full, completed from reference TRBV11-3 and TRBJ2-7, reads EAGVVQSPRYKIIEKKQPVAFWCNPISGHNTLYWYLQNLGQGPELLIRYENEEAVDDSQLPKDRFSAERLKGVDSTLKIQPAELGDSAVYLCASSLSGASYEQYFGPGTRLTVT.

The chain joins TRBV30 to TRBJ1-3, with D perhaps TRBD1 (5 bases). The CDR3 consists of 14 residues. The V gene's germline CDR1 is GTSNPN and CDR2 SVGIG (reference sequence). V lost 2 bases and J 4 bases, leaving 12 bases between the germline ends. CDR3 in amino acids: CAWSRRGRGNTIYF. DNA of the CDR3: TGTGCCTGGAGTCGAAGGGGAAGAGGAAACACCATATATTTT.

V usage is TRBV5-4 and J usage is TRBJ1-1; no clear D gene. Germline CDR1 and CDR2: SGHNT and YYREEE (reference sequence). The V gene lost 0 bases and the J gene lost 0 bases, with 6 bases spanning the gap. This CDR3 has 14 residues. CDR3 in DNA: TGTGCCAGCAGCTTGGACAGCCTGAACACTGAAGCTTTCTTT. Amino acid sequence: CASSLDSLNTEAFF.

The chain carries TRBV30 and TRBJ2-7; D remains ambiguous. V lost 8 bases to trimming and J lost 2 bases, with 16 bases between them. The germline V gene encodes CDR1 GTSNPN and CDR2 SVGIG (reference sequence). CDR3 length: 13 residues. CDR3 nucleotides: TGTGCCCGTCTCAGAGACAAGGCCTACGAGCAGTACTTC. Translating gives CARLRDKAYEQYF.

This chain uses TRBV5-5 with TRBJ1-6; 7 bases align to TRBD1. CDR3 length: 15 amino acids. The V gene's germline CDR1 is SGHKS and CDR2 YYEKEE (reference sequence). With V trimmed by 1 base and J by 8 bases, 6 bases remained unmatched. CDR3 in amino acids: CASSLRQGSYSPLHF. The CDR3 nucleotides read TGTGCCAGCAGCTTGAGACAGGGCTCTTATTCACCCCTCCACTTT.

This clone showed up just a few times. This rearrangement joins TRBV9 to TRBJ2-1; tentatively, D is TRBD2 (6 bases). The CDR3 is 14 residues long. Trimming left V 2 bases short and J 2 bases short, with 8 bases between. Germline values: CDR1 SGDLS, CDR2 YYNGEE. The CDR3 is CASSVGGTYNEQFF. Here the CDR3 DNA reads TGTGCCAGCAGCGTCGGGGGAACCTACAATGAGCAGTTCTTC.

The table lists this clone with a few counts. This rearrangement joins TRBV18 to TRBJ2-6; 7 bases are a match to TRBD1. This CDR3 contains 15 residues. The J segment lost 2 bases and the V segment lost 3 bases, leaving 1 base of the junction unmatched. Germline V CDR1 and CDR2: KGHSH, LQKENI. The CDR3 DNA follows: TGTGCCAGCTCACCCACAGGGGCTGGGGCCAACGTCCTGACTTTC. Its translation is CASSPTGAGANVLTF.

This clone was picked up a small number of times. CDR3 protein: CASRAYATGTSGTYEQYF. CDR3 nucleotides: TGTGCCAGCAGGGCATACGCTACCGGGACTAGCGGAACCTACGAGCAGTACTTC. The V and J genes are TRBV2 and TRBJ2-7; 11 bases map to TRBD2. V shed 6 bases, J shed 2 bases, and the junction held 15 bases outside the gene matches. CDR3 size: 18 residues. CDR1 is SNHLY and CDR2 is FYNNEI in the germline V gene. The entire variable domain, with the rest obtained from reference TRBV2 and TRBJ2-7, is as follows: EPEVTQTPSHQVTQMGQEVILRCVPISNHLYFYWYRQILGQKVEFLVSFYNNEISEKSEIFDDQFSVERPDGSNFTLKIRSTKLEDSAMYFCASRAYATGTSGTYEQYFGPGTRLTVT.

CDR3 region: CASSQVTSGAPWGEQFF. In nucleotides, the CDR3 is TGTGCCAGCAGCCAAGTGACTAGCGGGGCCCCGTGGGGTGAGCAGTTCTTC. J is TRBJ2-1 and V is TRBV14; 11 bases are shared with TRBD2. V lost 1 base and J lost 9; bases outside the gene matches: 11. The CDR3 extends over 17 amino acids. Looked up from germline, CDR1 is SGHDN and CDR2 is FVKESK.

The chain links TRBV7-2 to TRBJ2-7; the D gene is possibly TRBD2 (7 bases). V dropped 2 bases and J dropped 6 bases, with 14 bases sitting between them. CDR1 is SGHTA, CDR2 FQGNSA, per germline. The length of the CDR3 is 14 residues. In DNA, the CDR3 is TGTGCCAGCAGCTTAATCGGAGGGGGGGTCGAGCAGTACTTC. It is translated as CASSLIGGGVEQYF. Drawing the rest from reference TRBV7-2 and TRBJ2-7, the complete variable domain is GAGVSQSPSNKVTEKGKDVELRCDPISGHTALYWYRQSLGQGLEFLIYFQGNSAPDKSGLPSDRFSAERTGGSVSTLTIQRTQQEDSAVYLCASSLIGGGVEQYFGPGTRLTVT.

The CDR3 nucleotides are TGTGCCAGCAGCTTAGGGTGGCAGGGCTACGAGCAGTACTTC. This codes for CASSLGWQGYEQYF. V gene TRBV11-3 combines with J gene TRBJ2-7; a possible D gene is TRBD1 (5 bases). In germline, CDR1 is SGHNT, CDR2 YENEEA. V was clipped by 1 base and J by 3 bases, with 10 bases between them. CDR3 length: 14 amino acids. Using reference TRBV11-3 and TRBJ2-7 for the parts outside the CDR3, the full variable domain is EAGVVQSPRYKIIEKKQPVAFWCNPISGHNTLYWYLQNLGQGPELLIRYENEEAVDDSQLPKDRFSAERLKGVDSTLKIQPAELGDSAVYLCASSLGWQGYEQYFGPGTRLTVT.

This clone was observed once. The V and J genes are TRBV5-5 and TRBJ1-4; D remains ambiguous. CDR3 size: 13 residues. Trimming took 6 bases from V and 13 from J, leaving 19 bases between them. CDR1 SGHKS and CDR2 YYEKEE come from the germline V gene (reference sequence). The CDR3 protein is CASTMEGEDSLFF. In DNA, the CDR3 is TGTGCCAGCACCATGGAGGGCGAGGACTCACTGTTTTTT.

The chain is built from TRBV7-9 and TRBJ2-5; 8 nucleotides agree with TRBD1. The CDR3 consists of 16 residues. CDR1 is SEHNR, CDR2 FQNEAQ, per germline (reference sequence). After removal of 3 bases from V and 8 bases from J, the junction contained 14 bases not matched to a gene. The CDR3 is CASSFITGGHQRTQYF. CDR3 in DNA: TGTGCCAGCAGCTTCATCACAGGGGGGCACCAAAGAACCCAGTACTTC.

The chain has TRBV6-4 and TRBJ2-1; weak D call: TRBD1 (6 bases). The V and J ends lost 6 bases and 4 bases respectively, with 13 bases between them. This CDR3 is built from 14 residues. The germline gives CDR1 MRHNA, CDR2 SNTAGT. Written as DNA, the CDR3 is TGTGCCAGCAGCCGGGACACCGTATACAATGAGCAGTTCTTC. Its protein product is CASSRDTVYNEQFF.

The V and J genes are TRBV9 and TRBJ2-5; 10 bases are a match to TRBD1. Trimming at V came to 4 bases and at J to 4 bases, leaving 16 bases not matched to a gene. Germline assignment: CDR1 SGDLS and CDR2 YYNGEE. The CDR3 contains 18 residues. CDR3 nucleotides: TGTGCCAGCAGCCCGCCACCCCCGGGACAGGGGTTGGGAGAGACCCAGTACTTC. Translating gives CASSPPPPGQGLGETQYF.

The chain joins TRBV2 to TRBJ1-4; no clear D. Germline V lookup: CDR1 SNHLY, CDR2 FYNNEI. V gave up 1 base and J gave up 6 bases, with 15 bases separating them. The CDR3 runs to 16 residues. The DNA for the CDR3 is TGTGCCAGCAGTGAAGTCGCGGCGAGCTACGATGAAAAACTGTTTTTT. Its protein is CASSEVAASYDEKLFF.

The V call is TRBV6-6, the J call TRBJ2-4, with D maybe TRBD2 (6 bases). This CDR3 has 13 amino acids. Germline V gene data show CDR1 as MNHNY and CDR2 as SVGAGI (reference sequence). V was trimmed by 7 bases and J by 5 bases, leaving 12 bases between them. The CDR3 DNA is TGTGCCAGCAACCCCGGGACTGAAAACATTCAGTACTTC. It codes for CASNPGTENIQYF.